The clone carrying this T cell receptor beta chain was observed a handful of times. The target antigen is unknown. Expressed TCRB transcripts got sequenced, as all isolated RNA was reverse transcribed. Assay: immunoSEQ multiplex PCR; the TCRdb copy retains only in-frame clones and omits some. The sample yields approximately 27,000 clones, about 52% seen once. This entry is derived from a study of beta chain features in type 1 diabetes. On the study more broadly: Across every sample, around 100,000,000 sorted cells were examined in total.

Findings and limits, study-wide: TCRB CDR3 length was moderately but significantly reduced in all four CD4+ subsets of Type 1 diabetes patients.

This CDR3 comprises 15 residues. Germline trimming cut 4 bases from V and 9 bases from J; bases unmatched to any gene: 12. Germline lookup yields CDR1 SQVTM and CDR2 ANQGSEA. The TCR sequence derives from a man aged 25 to 40 with type 1 diabetes. This chain uses TRBV29-1 with TRBJ2-1; TRBD1 matches 10 bases. The source material was stem cell memory CD4+ T cells from blood. The CDR3 bases are TGCAGCGTTGGGAGGGGGACAGGGGATTCCGGTGAGCAGTTCTTC. Its translation is CSVGRGTGDSGEQFF.